This is a list of T cell receptor beta chains from one sample in a study of T cell responses to AZD1222 COVID-19 vaccine. Some clones are missing from TCRdb's copy, which holds only in-frame ones; the method was immunoSEQ multiplex PCR. The sample records 120,000 or so clones, roughly 84% being singletons. Sequences were derived from peripheral blood, sampled on day 0 of AZD1222 vaccination. The receptors were sampled from an adult in good health. Each CDR3 is given with its conserved first and last residue. The D gene is left open where the match is weak. Expanded clones get a size class; other rows say once, few or many, or leave the size out.

J gene: TRBJ2-7; D gene: -; clone size: -; V gene: TRBV19; CDR3 DNA: TGTGCCAGTAGCACGACGGTTTCCTACGAGCAGTACTTC; CDR3 protein: CASSTTVSYEQYF
J gene: TRBJ2-7; D gene: -; clone size: -; V gene: TRBV6-4; CDR3 DNA: TGTGCCAGCAGTGTCGGAGGGAGGAACGAGCAGTACTTC; CDR3 protein: CASSVGGRNEQYF
J gene: TRBJ2-1; D gene: -; clone size: once; V gene: TRBV6-5; CDR3 DNA: TGTGCCAGCAGTCCATCCAGAGGGGACAACGATGAGCAGTTCTTC; CDR3 protein: CASSPSRGDNDEQFF
J gene: TRBJ2-3; D gene: TRBD1; clone size: -; V gene: TRBV18; CDR3 DNA: TGTGCCAGCTCACCACCGCTGCCTGGACAGGGATGGGATACGCAGTATTTT; CDR3 protein: CASSPPLPGQGWDTQYF
J gene: TRBJ2-7; D gene: TRBD1; clone size: -; V gene: TRBV6-5; CDR3 DNA: TGTGCCAGCAGCACAGGGGGCGCCAAGGGCGAGCAGTACTTC; CDR3 protein: CASSTGGAKGEQYF
J gene: TRBJ2-5; D gene: -; clone size: -; V gene: TRBV7-9; CDR3 DNA: TGTGCCAGCAGCCTCGGGCGGGAACTCCAAGAGACCCAGTACTTC; CDR3 protein: CASSLGRELQETQYF
J gene: TRBJ2-5; D gene: -; clone size: few; V gene: TRBV4-1; CDR3 DNA: TGCGCCAGCAGCCAATGGCGGGGAGAGACCCAGTACTTC; CDR3 protein: CASSQWRGETQYF
J gene: TRBJ1-6; D gene: -; clone size: -; V gene: TRBV4-2; CDR3 DNA: TGTGCCAGCAGCCAAGATTGGCGGAATTCACCCCTCCACTTT; CDR3 protein: CASSQDWRNSPLHF
J gene: TRBJ1-6; D gene: -; clone size: -; V gene: TRBV7-9; CDR3 DNA: TGTGCCAGCAGCTCATCAAGTCGGGGGGCGCGTTCACCCCTCCACTTT; CDR3 protein: CASSSSSRGARSPLHF
J gene: TRBJ2-5; D gene: -; clone size: -; V gene: TRBV11-3; CDR3 DNA: TGTGCCAGTGGGATAGGGGGGGTTCAAGAGACCCAGTACTTC; CDR3 protein: CASGIGGVQETQYF
J gene: TRBJ2-1; D gene: -; clone size: -; V gene: TRBV7-2; CDR3 DNA: TGTGCCAGCAGCTTACTTACAGGGAGTGGGGCCTACAATGAGCAGTTCTTC; CDR3 protein: CASSLLTGSGAYNEQFF
J gene: TRBJ2-1; D gene: -; clone size: once; V gene: TRBV11-1; CDR3 DNA: TGTGCCAGTGAATTAGGGGAATACGACAATGAGCAGTTCTTC; CDR3 protein: CASELGEYDNEQFF
J gene: TRBJ1-1; D gene: -; clone size: -; V gene: TRBV19; CDR3 DNA: TGTGCCAGTGGACACAGGCTGAACACTGAAGCTTTCTTT; CDR3 protein: CASGHRLNTEAFF
J gene: TRBJ2-3; D gene: TRBD2; clone size: -; V gene: TRBV7-9; CDR3 DNA: TGTGCCAGCAGCTTTCCCCAGGGAGCGGGAGGCACAGATACGCAGTATTTT; CDR3 protein: CASSFPQGAGGTDTQYF
J gene: TRBJ2-1; D gene: -; clone size: -; V gene: TRBV2; CDR3 DNA: TGTGCCAGCAAGGGACGGGACTTTGAGCAGTTCTTC; CDR3 protein: CASKGRDFEQFF
J gene: TRBJ2-5; D gene: -; clone size: -; V gene: TRBV7-2; CDR3 DNA: TGTGCCAGCAGCTCGCAAGGGGGGGAGACCCAGTACTTC; CDR3 protein: CASSSQGGETQYF
J gene: TRBJ1-2; D gene: -; clone size: -; V gene: TRBV18; CDR3 DNA: TGTGCCAGCTCACCGGGGACTTTTAACTATGGCTACACCTTC; CDR3 protein: CASSPGTFNYGYTF
J gene: TRBJ2-1; D gene: -; clone size: -; V gene: TRBV28; CDR3 DNA: TGTGCCAGCAGTTCGGCCTACAATGAGCAGTTCTTC; CDR3 protein: CASSSAYNEQFF
J gene: TRBJ2-3; D gene: TRBD2; clone size: -; V gene: TRBV10-1; CDR3 DNA: TGCGCCAGCAGTGATTCCTTTCAGACCGCAGGACTAGCGGGGAAAACAGATACGCAGTATTTT; CDR3 protein: CASSDSFQTAGLAGKTDTQYF
J gene: TRBJ2-2; D gene: TRBD2; clone size: -; V gene: TRBV6-1; CDR3 DNA: TGTGCCAGCAGTGAAGCGAGGGCTAGCGGGACCGGGGAGCTGTTTTTT; CDR3 protein: CASSEARASGTGELFF
J gene: TRBJ2-3; D gene: -; clone size: -; V gene: TRBV28; CDR3 DNA: TGTGCCAGCAGTTTATGGTTCAGGGAGACAACAGATACGCAGTATTTT; CDR3 protein: CASSLWFRETTDTQYF
J gene: TRBJ1-4; D gene: -; clone size: -; V gene: TRBV7-6; CDR3 DNA: TGTGCCAGCAGCTTATTTGCAGTTGAAAAACTGTTTTTT; CDR3 protein: CASSLFAVEKLFF
J gene: TRBJ1-2; D gene: -; clone size: -; V gene: TRBV5-6; CDR3 DNA: TGTGCCAGCAGACTAACCGGGACACTCGACTATGGCTACACCTTC; CDR3 protein: CASRLTGTLDYGYTF
J gene: TRBJ1-6; D gene: -; clone size: once; V gene: TRBV7-2; CDR3 DNA: TGTGCCAGCAGCTTAGGAGGAGGGTTGAGCTCACCCCTCCACTTT; CDR3 protein: CASSLGGGLSSPLHF
J gene: TRBJ2-7; D gene: TRBD2; clone size: once; V gene: TRBV5-8; CDR3 DNA: TGTGCCAGCAGCGAAACTAGCGGGGGCCGCTACGAGCAGTACTTC; CDR3 protein: CASSETSGGRYEQYF
J gene: TRBJ2-7; D gene: -; clone size: -; V gene: TRBV4-1; CDR3 DNA: TGCGCCAGCAGCGGAGTGGGTCAGATCTACGAGCAGTACTTC; CDR3 protein: CASSGVGQIYEQYF
J gene: TRBJ1-2; D gene: -; clone size: few; V gene: TRBV2; CDR3 DNA: TGTGCCAGCACCCGACTGGGGGGATTACTCGGCTACACCTTC; CDR3 protein: CASTRLGGLLGYTF
J gene: TRBJ2-2; D gene: TRBD2; clone size: -; V gene: TRBV11-2; CDR3 DNA: TGTGCCAGCAGCTTAGGGGGACTAGCGGCGAACACCGGGGAGCTGTTTTTT; CDR3 protein: CASSLGGLAANTGELFF
J gene: TRBJ2-7; D gene: -; clone size: -; V gene: TRBV6-1; CDR3 DNA: TGTGCCAGCAGTGAAGTGTACTACGAGCAGTACTTC; CDR3 protein: CASSEVYYEQYF
J gene: TRBJ1-1; D gene: -; clone size: -; V gene: TRBV11-2; CDR3 DNA: TGTGCCAGCAGGGTACCGGGGGTGAACACTGAAGCTTTCTTT; CDR3 protein: CASRVPGVNTEAFF
J gene: TRBJ2-7; D gene: -; clone size: once; V gene: TRBV20-1; CDR3 DNA: TGCAGTGCTCTAAGCTACGAGCAGTACTTC; CDR3 protein: CSALSYEQYF
J gene: TRBJ1-2; D gene: -; clone size: -; V gene: TRBV7-9; CDR3 DNA: TGTGCCAGCAGCTTGGCGTATGGCTACACCTTC; CDR3 protein: CASSLAYGYTF
J gene: TRBJ2-4; D gene: -; clone size: -; V gene: TRBV23-1; CDR3 DNA: TGCGCCAGCAGTCCGAGACGGATTCTAGCCAAAAACATTCAGTACTTC; CDR3 protein: CASSPRRILAKNIQYF
J gene: TRBJ2-1; D gene: -; clone size: -; V gene: TRBV24-1; CDR3 DNA: TGTGCCACCAGTGCAGGCGGGATGATCTCGGTTCCTGAGCAGTTCTTC; CDR3 protein: CATSAGGMISVPEQFF
J gene: TRBJ2-5; D gene: -; clone size: -; V gene: TRBV5-1; CDR3 DNA: TGCGCCAGCAGCTTGGACCGAGAGACCCAGTACTTC; CDR3 protein: CASSLDRETQYF
J gene: TRBJ2-1; D gene: TRBD2; clone size: -; V gene: TRBV2; CDR3 DNA: TGTGCCAGCAGACGGACTAGCGGGGATTGGCAGTTCTTC; CDR3 protein: CASRRTSGDWQFF
J gene: TRBJ1-2; D gene: -; clone size: -; V gene: TRBV12-3/TRBV12-4; CDR3 DNA: TGTGCCAGCAGGGGGGGGGAGAACTATGGCTACACCTTC; CDR3 protein: CASRGGENYGYTF
J gene: TRBJ2-5; D gene: TRBD2; clone size: -; V gene: TRBV7-9; CDR3 DNA: TGTGCCAGCAGGTCGTCGGGGGGGCAAGAGACCCAGTACTTC; CDR3 protein: CASRSSGGQETQYF
J gene: TRBJ2-1; D gene: -; clone size: -; V gene: TRBV6-1; CDR3 DNA: TGTGCCAGCAGTGAAGCCCCGGGGGCCTACAATGAGCAGTTCTTC; CDR3 protein: CASSEAPGAYNEQFF
J gene: TRBJ2-1; D gene: TRBD2; clone size: -; V gene: TRBV28; CDR3 DNA: TGTGCCAGCATTAATCTAGCGGGACTTTACAATGAGCAGTTCTTC; CDR3 protein: CASINLAGLYNEQFF
J gene: TRBJ2-3; D gene: -; clone size: -; V gene: TRBV7-9; CDR3 DNA: TGTGCCAGCAGTCTCGGAGAGATGGATACGCAGTATTTT; CDR3 protein: CASSLGEMDTQYF
J gene: TRBJ1-2; D gene: TRBD1; clone size: -; V gene: TRBV27; CDR3 DNA: TGTGCCAGCAGTCGACAGGGGACCTATGGCTACACCTTC; CDR3 protein: CASSRQGTYGYTF
J gene: TRBJ1-6; D gene: -; clone size: -; V gene: TRBV27; CDR3 DNA: TGTGCCAGCAGTTCGTCGACTGGTCGGGGTTCACCCCTCCACTTT; CDR3 protein: CASSSSTGRGSPLHF
J gene: TRBJ2-1; D gene: TRBD2; clone size: -; V gene: TRBV5-1; CDR3 DNA: TGCGCCAGCAGCTTGCGGGAGGGCGGTGAGCAGTTCTTC; CDR3 protein: CASSLREGGEQFF